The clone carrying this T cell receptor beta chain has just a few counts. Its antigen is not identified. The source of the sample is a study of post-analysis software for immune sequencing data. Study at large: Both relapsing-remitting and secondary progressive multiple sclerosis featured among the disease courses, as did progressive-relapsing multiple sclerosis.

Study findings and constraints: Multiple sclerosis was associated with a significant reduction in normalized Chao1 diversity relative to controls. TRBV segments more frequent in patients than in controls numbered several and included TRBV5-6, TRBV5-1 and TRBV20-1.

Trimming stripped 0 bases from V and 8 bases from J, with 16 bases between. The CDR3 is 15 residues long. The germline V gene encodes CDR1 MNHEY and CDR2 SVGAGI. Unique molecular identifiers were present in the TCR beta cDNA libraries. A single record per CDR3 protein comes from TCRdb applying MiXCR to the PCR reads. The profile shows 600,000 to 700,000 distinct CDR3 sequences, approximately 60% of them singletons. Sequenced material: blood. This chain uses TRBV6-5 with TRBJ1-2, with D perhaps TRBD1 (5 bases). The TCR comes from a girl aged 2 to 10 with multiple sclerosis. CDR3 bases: TGTGCCAGCAGTTACTCGATCGGGCAGGGTAGAGGCTACACCTTC. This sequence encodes CASSYSIGQGRGYTF.